Listed below are T cell receptor beta chains from one sample, sequenced in a study of T cells in Graves' hyperthyroidism and ophthalmopathy. TCRdb reprocessed the multiplex PCR reads with MiXCR, giving one entry per CDR3 protein. The sample consists of 350,000 to 400,000 distinct CDR3 sequences, under 15% of them appearing once. What was sequenced was blood. These receptors all stem from a woman aged 30 to 39 with Graves' hyperthyroidism. Each CDR3 is given without its conserved first and last residue.

>TRBV4-1|TRBJ1-2
ASSQDWQGANAYGYT
>TRBV6-1|TRBJ1-5
ASSGSRAAVGDQPQH
>TRBV14|TRBJ2-3
ASSQGDTSPGTQY
>TRBV11-1|TRBJ2-6
ASSLRYSGANVLT
>TRBV20-1|TRBJ2-7
SARGLGTSATRSSYEQY
>TRBV6-2/TRBV6-3|TRBJ1-1
ASTLSSKSDTEAF
>TRBV20-1|TRBJ1-1
SAREQPMNTEAF
>TRBV20-1|TRBJ2-3
SASLAGGLGSTDTQY
>TRBV6-2/TRBV6-3|TRBJ2-7
ASSYQRHYEQY
>TRBV15|TRBJ1-6
ASAQENSPLH
>TRBV5-1|TRBJ1-6
ASSPRQGGSSRDSPLH
>TRBV19|TRBJ2-2
ASSIVGRSLTGELF
>TRBV18|TRBJ2-7
ANSPRDSSYEQY
>TRBV12-3/TRBV12-4|TRBJ2-7
ATGFGQGVYEQY
>TRBV5-1|TRBJ1-1
ASSSTGTGGVPTEAF
>TRBV6-1|TRBJ2-3
ASRASGTDTQY
>TRBV2|TRBJ2-7
ASSFLRDRGLDEQY
>TRBV5-1|TRBJ1-4
ASSLDDGYNEKLF
>TRBV27|TRBJ2-1
ASSFWGGNEQF
>TRBV5-5|TRBJ1-6
ASKTYNSPLH
>TRBV28|TRBJ2-3
ASTKQGTSPSTDTQY
>TRBV28|TRBJ2-3
ASSLRQGVTDTQY
>TRBV6-1|TRBJ2-1
ASSIHYEQF
>TRBV28|TRBJ1-5
ASSFDTVNQPQH
>TRBV7-9|TRBJ2-5
ASSWGPGQGEETQY
>TRBV11-2|TRBJ2-1
ASSLYGRDSFSYNEQF
>TRBV28|TRBJ2-1
ASIRQLTSGTEQF
>TRBV6-1|TRBJ2-2
ASRRDRKNTGELF
>TRBV3-1|TRBJ2-3
ASSQGRQGTDTQY
>TRBV29-1|TRBJ2-6
SVGRQLEGANVLT
>TRBV29-1|TRBJ1-2
SVEGRANYGYT
>TRBV20-1|TRBJ2-1
SALAGSLIFNEQF
>TRBV6-1|TRBJ2-3
ASSYRASGTDTQY
>TRBV12-3/TRBV12-4|TRBJ2-7
ASSPPWTSFYEQY
>TRBV20-1|TRBJ1-1
SANGRDGGSTEAF